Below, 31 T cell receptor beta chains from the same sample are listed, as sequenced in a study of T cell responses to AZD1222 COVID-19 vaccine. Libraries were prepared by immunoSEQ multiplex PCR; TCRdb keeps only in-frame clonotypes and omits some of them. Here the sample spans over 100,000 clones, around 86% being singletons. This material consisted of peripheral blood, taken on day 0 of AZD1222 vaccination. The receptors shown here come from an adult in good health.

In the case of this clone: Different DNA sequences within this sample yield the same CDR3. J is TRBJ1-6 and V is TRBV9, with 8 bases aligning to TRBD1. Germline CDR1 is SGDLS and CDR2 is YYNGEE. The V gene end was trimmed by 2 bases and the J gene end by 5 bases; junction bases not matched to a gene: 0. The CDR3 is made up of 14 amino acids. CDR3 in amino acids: CASSVGQDNSPLHF. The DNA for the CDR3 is TGTGCCAGCAGCGTGGGACAGGATAATTCACCCCTCCACTTT.

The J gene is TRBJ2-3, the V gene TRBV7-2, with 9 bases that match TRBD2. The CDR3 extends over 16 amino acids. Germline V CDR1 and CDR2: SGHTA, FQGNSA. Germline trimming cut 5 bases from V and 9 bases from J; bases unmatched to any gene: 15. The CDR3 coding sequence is TGTGCCAGCAGCAAAGAGAGTCTAGCGGGGACTAAGACGCAGTATTTT. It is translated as CASSKESLAGTKTQYF.

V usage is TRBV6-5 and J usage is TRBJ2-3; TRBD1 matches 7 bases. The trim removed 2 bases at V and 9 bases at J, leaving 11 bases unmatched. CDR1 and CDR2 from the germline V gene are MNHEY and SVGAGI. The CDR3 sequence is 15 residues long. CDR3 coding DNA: TGTGCCAGCAGTTACCAGGGGACAGCCAGAGGGACGCAGTATTTT. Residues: CASSYQGTARGTQYF.

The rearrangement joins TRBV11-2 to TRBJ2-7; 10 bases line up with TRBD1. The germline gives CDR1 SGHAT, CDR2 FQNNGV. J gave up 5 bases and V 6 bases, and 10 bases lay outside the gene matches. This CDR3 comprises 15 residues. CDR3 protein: CASRPLRTGGHEQYF. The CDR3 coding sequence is TGTGCCAGCAGACCCCTACGGACAGGGGGGCACGAGCAGTACTTC.

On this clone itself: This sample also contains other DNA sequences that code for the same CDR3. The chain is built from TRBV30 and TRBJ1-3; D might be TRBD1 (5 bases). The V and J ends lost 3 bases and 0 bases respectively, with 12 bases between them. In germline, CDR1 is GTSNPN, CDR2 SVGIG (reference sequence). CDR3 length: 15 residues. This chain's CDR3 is CAWSRDSGSGNTIYF. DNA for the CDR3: TGTGCCTGGAGCCGCGACAGCGGCTCTGGAAACACCATATATTTT.

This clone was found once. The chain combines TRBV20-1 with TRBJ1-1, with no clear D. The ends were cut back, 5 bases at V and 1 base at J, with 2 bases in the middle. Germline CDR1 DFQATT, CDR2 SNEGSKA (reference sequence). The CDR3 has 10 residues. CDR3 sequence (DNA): TGCAGTGCTGGGAACACTGAAGCTTTCTTT. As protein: CSAGNTEAFF.

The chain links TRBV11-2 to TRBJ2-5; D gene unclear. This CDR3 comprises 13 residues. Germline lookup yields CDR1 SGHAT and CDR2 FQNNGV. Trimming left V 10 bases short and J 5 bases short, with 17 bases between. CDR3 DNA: TGTGCCACCATGGACCGCTACGGGGAGACCCAGTACTTC. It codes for CATMDRYGETQYF.

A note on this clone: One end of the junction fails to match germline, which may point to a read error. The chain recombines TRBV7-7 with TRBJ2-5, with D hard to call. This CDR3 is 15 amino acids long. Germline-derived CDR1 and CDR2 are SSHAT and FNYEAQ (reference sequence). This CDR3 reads CASSPLSKGLGTQYF. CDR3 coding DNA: TGTGCTAGCAGCCCCCTCAGTAAGGGCTTGGGGACCCAGTACTTC. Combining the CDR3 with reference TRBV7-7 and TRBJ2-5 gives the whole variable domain GAGVSQSPRYKVTKRGQDVTLRCDPISSHATLYWYQQALGQGPEFLTYFNYEAQPDKSGLPSDRFSAERPEGSISTLTIQRTEQRDSAMYRCASSPLSKGLGTQYFGPGTRLLVL.

The CDR3 is CASSHTSGGFTDTQYF. The CDR3 region has the DNA TGTGCCAGCAGCCATACTAGCGGGGGTTTCACAGATACGCAGTATTTT. The chain employs TRBV3-1 (or the pseudogene TRBV3-2) and TRBJ2-3; 11 nucleotides align to TRBD2. V gave up 3 bases and J gave up 2 bases; unmatched junction bases: 4. The germline V gene has CDR1 LGHDT and CDR2 YNNKEL (reference sequence). The CDR3 sequence is 16 residues long.

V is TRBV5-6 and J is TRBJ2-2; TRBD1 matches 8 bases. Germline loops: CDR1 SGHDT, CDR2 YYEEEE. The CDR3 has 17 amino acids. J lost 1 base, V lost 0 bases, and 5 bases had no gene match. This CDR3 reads CASSLGPGQGNTGELFF. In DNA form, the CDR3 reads TGTGCCAGCAGCTTGGGGCCCGGACAGGGGAACACCGGGGAGCTGTTTTTT.

CDR3: CASSPGQGTDTQYF. Here the CDR3 DNA reads TGTGCCAGCAGCCCTGGACAGGGGACAGATACGCAGTATTTT. The V gene is TRBV9, the J gene TRBJ2-3; 9 positions match TRBD1. This CDR3 contains 14 residues. Trimming at V came to 4 bases and at J to 3 bases, leaving 3 bases not matched to a gene. Germline V gene lookup returns CDR1 SGDLS and CDR2 YYNGEE.

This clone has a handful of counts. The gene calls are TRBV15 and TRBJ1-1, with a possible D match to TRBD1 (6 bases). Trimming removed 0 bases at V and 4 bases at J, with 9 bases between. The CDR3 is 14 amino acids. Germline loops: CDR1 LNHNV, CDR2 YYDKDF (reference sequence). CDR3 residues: CATSRDHRATEAFF. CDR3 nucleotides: TGTGCCACCAGCAGAGATCACAGGGCCACTGAAGCTTTCTTT.

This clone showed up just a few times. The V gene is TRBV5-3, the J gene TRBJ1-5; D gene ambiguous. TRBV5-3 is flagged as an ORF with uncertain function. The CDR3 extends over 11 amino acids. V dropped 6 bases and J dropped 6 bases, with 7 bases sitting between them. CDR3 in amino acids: CARTPRQPQHF. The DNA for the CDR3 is TGTGCCAGAACCCCACGTCAGCCCCAGCATTTT.

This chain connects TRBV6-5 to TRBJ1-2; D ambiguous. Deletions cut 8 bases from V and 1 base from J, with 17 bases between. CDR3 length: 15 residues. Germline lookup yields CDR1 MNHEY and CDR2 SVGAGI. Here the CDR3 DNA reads TGTGCCAGCGCGAGGGCGTTCTCGGATAACTATGGCTACACCTTC. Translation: CASARAFSDNYGYTF.

The CDR3 bases are TGCGCCAGCAGCTTGGTGCAGGCAGGGGACTATGGCTACACCTTC. This encodes CASSLVQAGDYGYTF. This rearrangement joins TRBV5-1 to TRBJ1-2, with a weak D call TRBD1 (6 bases). CDR1 and CDR2 (germline): SGHRS, YFSETQ. The CDR3 is 15 amino acids. Between the trimmed V and J ends, which lost 0 bases and 3 bases, there was a span of 12 bases.

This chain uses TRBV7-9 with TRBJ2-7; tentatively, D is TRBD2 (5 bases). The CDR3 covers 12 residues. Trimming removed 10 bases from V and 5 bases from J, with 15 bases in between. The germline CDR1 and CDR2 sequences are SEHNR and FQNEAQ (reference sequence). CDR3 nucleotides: TGTGCCAACGCGAATGGAGGCGACGAGCAGTACTTC. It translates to CANANGGDEQYF.

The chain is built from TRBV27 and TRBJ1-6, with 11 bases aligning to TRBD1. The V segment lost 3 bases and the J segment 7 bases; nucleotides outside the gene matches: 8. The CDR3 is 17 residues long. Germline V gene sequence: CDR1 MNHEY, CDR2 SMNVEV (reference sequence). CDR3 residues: CASSFAGQGARNSPLHF. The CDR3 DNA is TGTGCCAGCAGTTTTGCAGGACAGGGGGCGAGGAATTCACCCCTCCACTTT.

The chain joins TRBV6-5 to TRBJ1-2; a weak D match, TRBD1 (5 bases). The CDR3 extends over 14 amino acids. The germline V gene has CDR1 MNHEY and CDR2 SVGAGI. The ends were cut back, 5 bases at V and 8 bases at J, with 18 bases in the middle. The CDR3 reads CASSPPGEGRGYTF. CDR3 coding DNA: TGTGCCAGCAGTCCTCCGGGGGAGGGGCGCGGCTACACCTTC.

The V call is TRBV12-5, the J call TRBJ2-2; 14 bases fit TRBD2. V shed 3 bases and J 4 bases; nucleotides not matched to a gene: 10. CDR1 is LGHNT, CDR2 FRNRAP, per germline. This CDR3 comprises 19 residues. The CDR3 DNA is TGTGCTAGTGGTTTCGGACTAGCGGGGGGAAACGACTTCACCGGGGAGCTGTTTTTT. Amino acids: CASGFGLAGGNDFTGELFF. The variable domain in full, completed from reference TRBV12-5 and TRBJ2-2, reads DARVTQTPRHKVTEMGQEVTMRCQPILGHNTVFWYRQTMMQGLELLAYFRNRAPLDDSGMPKDRFSAEMPDATLATLKIQPSEPRDSAVYFCASGFGLAGGNDFTGELFFGEGSRLTVL.

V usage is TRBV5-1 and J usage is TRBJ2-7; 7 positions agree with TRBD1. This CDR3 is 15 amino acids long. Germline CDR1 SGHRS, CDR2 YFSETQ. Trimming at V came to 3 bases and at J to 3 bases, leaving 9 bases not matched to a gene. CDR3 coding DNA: TGCGCCAGCAGCTGGGTGACAGGGAACAGCTACGAGCAGTACTTC. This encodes CASSWVTGNSYEQYF. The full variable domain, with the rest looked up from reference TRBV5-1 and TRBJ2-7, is KAGVTQTPRYLIKTRGQQVTLSCSPISGHRSVSWYQQTPGQGLQFLFEYFSETQRNKGNFPGRFSGRQFSNSRSEMNVSTLELGDSALYLCASSWVTGNSYEQYFGPGTRLTVT.

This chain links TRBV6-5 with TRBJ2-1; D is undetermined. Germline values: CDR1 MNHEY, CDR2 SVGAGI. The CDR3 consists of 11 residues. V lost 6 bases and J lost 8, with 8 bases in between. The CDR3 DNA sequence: TGTGCCAGCAGCGTGGGCGATGAGCAGTTCTTC. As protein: CASSVGDEQFF.

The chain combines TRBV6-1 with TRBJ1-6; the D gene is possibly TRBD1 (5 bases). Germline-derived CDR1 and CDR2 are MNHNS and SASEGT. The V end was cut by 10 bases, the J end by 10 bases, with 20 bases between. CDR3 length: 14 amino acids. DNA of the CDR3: TGTGCCACCGGGACGTTCGCACCAGGGTCACCCCTCCACTTT. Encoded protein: CATGTFAPGSPLHF.

The CDR3 loop is CASRGPYEQYF. Here the CDR3 DNA reads TGCGCCAGCAGGGGTCCCTACGAGCAGTACTTC. The V call is TRBV5-1, the J call TRBJ2-7; D is ambiguous. CDR1 is SGHRS and CDR2 is YFSETQ in the germline V gene. The V end was cut by 5 bases, the J end by 2 bases, with 5 bases between. This CDR3 has 11 amino acids.

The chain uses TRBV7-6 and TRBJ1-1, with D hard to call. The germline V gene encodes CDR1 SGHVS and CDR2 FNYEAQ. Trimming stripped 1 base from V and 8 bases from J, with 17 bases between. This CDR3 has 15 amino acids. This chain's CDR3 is CASSLGLLGLLEAFF. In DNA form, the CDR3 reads TGTGCCAGCAGCTTAGGTTTGTTGGGATTGCTGGAAGCTTTCTTT.

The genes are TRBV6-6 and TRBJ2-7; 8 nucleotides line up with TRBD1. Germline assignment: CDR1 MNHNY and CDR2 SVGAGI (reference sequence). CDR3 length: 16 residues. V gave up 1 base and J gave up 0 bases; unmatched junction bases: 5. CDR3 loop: CASSYLRQGTSYEQYF. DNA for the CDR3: TGTGCCAGCAGTTACTTGAGACAGGGGACCTCCTACGAGCAGTACTTC.

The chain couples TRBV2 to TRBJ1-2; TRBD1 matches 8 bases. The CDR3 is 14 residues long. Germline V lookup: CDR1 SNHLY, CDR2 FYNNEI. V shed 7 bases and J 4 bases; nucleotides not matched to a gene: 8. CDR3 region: CASTGDRTVYGYTF. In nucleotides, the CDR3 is TGTGCCAGCACCGGGGACAGGACTGTCTATGGCTACACCTTC. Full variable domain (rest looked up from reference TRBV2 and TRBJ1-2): EPEVTQTPSHQVTQMGQEVILRCVPISNHLYFYWYRQILGQKVEFLVSFYNNEISEKSEIFDDQFSVERPDGSNFTLKIRSTKLEDSAMYFCASTGDRTVYGYTFGSGTRLTVV.

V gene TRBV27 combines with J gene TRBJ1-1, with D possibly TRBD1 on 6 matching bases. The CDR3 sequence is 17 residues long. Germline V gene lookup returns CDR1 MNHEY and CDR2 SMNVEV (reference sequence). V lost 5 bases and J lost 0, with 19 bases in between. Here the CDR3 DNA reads TGTGCCAGCAGTCGGCAGGGGCTCACCAACATGAACACTGAAGCTTTCTTT. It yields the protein CASSRQGLTNMNTEAFF.

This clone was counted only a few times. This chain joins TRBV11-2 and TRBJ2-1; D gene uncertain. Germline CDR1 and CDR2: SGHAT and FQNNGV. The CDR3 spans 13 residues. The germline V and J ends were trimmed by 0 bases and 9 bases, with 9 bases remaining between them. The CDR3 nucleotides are TGTGCCAGCAGCTTAGATTTGATGGGTGAGCAGTTCTTC. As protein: CASSLDLMGEQFF.

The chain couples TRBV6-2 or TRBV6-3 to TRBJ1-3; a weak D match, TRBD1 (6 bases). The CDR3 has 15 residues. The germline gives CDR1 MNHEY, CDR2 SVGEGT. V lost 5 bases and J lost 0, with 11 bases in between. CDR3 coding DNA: TGTGCCAGCAGTCCGGGACAATCCTCTGGAAACACCATATATTTT. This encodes CASSPGQSSGNTIYF.

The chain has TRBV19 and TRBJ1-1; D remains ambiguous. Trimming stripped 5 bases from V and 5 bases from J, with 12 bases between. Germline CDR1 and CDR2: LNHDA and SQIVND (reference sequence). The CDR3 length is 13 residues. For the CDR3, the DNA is TGTGCCAGTAGTGGCCAACTAGGAACTGAAGCTTTCTTT. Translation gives CASSGQLGTEAFF.

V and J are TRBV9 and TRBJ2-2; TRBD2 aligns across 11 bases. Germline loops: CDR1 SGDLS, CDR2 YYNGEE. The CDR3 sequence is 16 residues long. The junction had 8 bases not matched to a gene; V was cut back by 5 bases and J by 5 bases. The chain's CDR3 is CASSVGLAGLTGELFF. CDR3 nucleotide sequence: TGTGCCAGCAGTGTCGGACTAGCGGGTTTGACCGGGGAGCTGTTTTTT.